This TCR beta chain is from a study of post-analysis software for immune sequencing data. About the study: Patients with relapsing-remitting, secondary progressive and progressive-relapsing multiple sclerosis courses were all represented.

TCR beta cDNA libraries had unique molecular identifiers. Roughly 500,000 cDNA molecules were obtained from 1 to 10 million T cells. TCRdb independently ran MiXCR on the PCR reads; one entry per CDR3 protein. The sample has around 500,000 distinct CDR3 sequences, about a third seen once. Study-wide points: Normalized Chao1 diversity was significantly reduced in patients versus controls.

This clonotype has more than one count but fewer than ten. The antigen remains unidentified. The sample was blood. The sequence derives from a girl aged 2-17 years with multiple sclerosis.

This chain's CDR3 is CATLRAGSSYEQYF. CDR3 coding DNA: TGTGCCACACTACGGGCTGGGAGCTCCTACGAGCAGTACTTC. The V gene is TRBV6-1, the J gene TRBJ2-7; D is possibly TRBD2 (5 bases). Germline V gene lookup returns CDR1 MNHNS and CDR2 SASEGT. This CDR3 has 14 amino acids. The V end was cut by 10 bases, the J end by 0 bases, with 16 bases between.